The sequence of this TCR beta chain was determined in a study of immune characterization of retroperitoneal liposarcoma. Judged by abundance, this clonotype is medium-sized. One entry per CDR3 protein, called by TCRdb with MiXCR from the PCR reads. The table has approximately 9,400 distinct CDR3 sequences, 25% to 30% seen once; the top ten hold roughly 8.5%. After removal of 6 bases from V and 10 bases from J, the junction contained 16 bases not matched to a gene. The CDR3 runs to 16 residues. Germline CDR1 reads MNHNS; CDR2 reads SASEGT. The chain employs TRBV6-1 and TRBJ2-1; 9 nucleotides match TRBD1. Sequencing was carried out using tumor tissue. This TCR came from a male donor with retroperitoneal liposarcoma. CDR3 in DNA: TGTGCCAGCAGCCGGAAAACCGGGACAGGGATCCACGAGCAGTTCTTC. Translation gives CASSRKTGTGIHEQFF.